This TCR beta chain stems from a study of cytomegalovirus exposure and HLA in healthy donors. Study conclusions and caveats: Association with HLA alleles at 0.05 false discovery rate was found for approximately 18,000 TCR beta sequences in a later analysis. Most TCR sequences showed up rarely, but some public TCRs showed up in many donors. A later analysis found most CMV-associated TCR beta chains apparently HLA-restricted.

Comments on this clone: Its antigen remains unidentified.

It was with 60 Vbeta and 13 Jbeta primers that the PCR ran. Some clones are missing from TCRdb's copy, which holds only in-frame ones; the method was immunoSEQ multiplex PCR. The data show about 140,000 clones, over 75% seen once. V lost 6 bases and J lost 2, with 13 bases in between. Germline V lookup: CDR1 SNHLY, CDR2 FYNNEI. The length of the CDR3 is 14 residues. Material: PBMCs. The rearrangement uses TRBV2 and TRBJ2-5; maybe TRBD1 (5 bases). The TCR was taken from a man aged 35 to 55 in good health and CMV-seronegative. As DNA, the CDR3 is TGTGCCAGCAGCAAAGACAGATCACAAGAGACCCAGTACTTC. Translated, it gives CASSKDRSQETQYF.